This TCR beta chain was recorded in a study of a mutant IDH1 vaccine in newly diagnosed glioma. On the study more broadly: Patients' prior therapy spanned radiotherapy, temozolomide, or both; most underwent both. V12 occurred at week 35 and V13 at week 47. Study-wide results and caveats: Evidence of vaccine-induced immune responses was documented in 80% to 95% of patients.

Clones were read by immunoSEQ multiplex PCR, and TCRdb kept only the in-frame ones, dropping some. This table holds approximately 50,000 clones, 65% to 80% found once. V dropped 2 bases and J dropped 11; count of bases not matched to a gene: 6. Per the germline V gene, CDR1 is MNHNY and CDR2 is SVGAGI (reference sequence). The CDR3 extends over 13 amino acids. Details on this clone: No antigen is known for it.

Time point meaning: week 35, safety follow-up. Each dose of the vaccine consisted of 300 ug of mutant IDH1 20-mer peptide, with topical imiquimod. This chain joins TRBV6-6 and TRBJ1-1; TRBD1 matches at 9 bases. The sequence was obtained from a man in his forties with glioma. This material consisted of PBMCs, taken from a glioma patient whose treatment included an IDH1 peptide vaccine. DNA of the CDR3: TGTGCCAGCAGTTACGGGACAGGGACACCGGCTTTCTTT. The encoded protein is CASSYGTGTPAFF.